The 14 T cell receptor beta chains presented below share a single source sample, sequenced in a study of T-cell memory formation after mild COVID-19. TCRdb reprocessed the 5' RACE reads with MiXCR, giving one entry per CDR3 protein. The sample lists 250,000 to 300,000 distinct CDR3 sequences; 15% to 20% were seen once. Sequenced: PBMCs or a T cell subset sorted from them (not recorded which). All receptors derive from a man aged 18 to 30 who had mild COVID-19 (a few samples of this study predate the infection). Cell type and time point are not known.

The chain couples TRBV6-5 to TRBJ2-5; 7 nucleotides agree with TRBD1. Germline V lookup: CDR1 MNHEY, CDR2 SVGAGI. This CDR3 region has 13 residues. With V trimmed by 6 bases and J by 5 bases, 6 bases remained unmatched. In nucleotides, the CDR3 is TGTGCCAGCAGAACTACAGGGGTGGAGACCCAGTACTTC. Amino acid sequence: CASRTTGVETQYF.

At least ten counts were recorded for this clonotype. This sequence joins TRBV4-1 and TRBJ1-5; D unclear. Germline CDR1 MGHRA, CDR2 YSYEKL. Between the trimmed V and J ends, which lost 0 bases and 0 bases, there was a span of 3 bases. This CDR3 is 14 amino acids long. Here the CDR3 reads CASSQEGSNQPQHF. In DNA, the CDR3 is TGCGCCAGCAGCCAAGAAGGTAGCAATCAGCCCCAGCATTTT.

The J gene is TRBJ2-7, the V gene TRBV20-1; D may be TRBD2 (5 bases). V lost 6 bases and J lost 2, with 14 bases in between. The germline gives CDR1 DFQATT, CDR2 SNEGSKA (reference sequence). There are 13 residues in the CDR3. Here the CDR3 DNA reads TGCAGTGCCTCCTCCGGGGTTACCTACGAGCAGTACTTC. It codes for CSASSGVTYEQYF.

The chain links TRBV7-2 to TRBJ2-5; D remains unclear. V lost 2 bases to trimming and J lost 1 base, with 5 bases between them. The CDR3 runs to 13 residues. Per the germline V gene, CDR1 is SGHTA and CDR2 is FQGNSA. The DNA of the CDR3 is TGTGCCAGCAGCTTACACATCCAAGAGACCCAGTACTTC. Translated, it gives CASSLHIQETQYF. Using reference TRBV7-2 and TRBJ2-5 for the parts outside the CDR3, the full variable domain is GAGVSQSPSNKVTEKGKDVELRCDPISGHTALYWYRQSLGQGLEFLIYFQGNSAPDKSGLPSDRFSAERTGGSVSTLTIQRTQQEDSAVYLCASSLHIQETQYFGPGTRLLVL.

V is TRBV6-5 and J is TRBJ1-3; D uncertain. Germline V gives CDR1 MNHEY, CDR2 SVGAGI. The CDR3 is 16 residues long. Trimming left V 2 bases short and J 0 bases short, with 11 bases between. The CDR3 coding sequence is TGTGCCAGCAGTTACGGGGAGGCCCGCTCTGGAAACACCATATATTTT. Translated, it gives CASSYGEARSGNTIYF.

This chain links TRBV9 with TRBJ1-4, with TRBD1 as a possible D gene (5 bases). This CDR3 contains 14 residues. V gave up 3 bases and J gave up 6 bases, with 12 bases separating them. The germline CDR1 and CDR2 sequences are SGDLS and YYNGEE. The CDR3: CASSAGGGDEKLFF. CDR3 coding DNA: TGTGCCAGCAGCGCCGGGGGAGGGGATGAAAAACTGTTTTTT.

The V gene is TRBV6-5, the J gene TRBJ2-7; 7 nucleotides align to TRBD1. V trimming: 2 bases; J trimming: 1 base; junction bases outside the gene matches: 5. Germline values: CDR1 MNHEY, CDR2 SVGAGI. CDR3 size: 15 residues. CDR3 DNA sequence: TGTGCCAGCAGTTACGACGCAGGGGGATCCTACGAGCAGTACTTC. Translation: CASSYDAGGSYEQYF.

The V and J genes are TRBV19 and TRBJ2-7; 10 bases are a match to TRBD1. Unmatched junction bases numbered 10, after V lost 5 bases and J lost 6 bases. Germline V gives CDR1 LNHDA, CDR2 SQIVND (reference sequence). CDR3 length equals 15 residues. Here the CDR3 DNA reads TGTGCCAGTAGTGCCTCCGGGACAGGGGTTCGCGAGCAGTACTTC. This gives the protein CASSASGTGVREQYF.

This clonotype came up a few times. The V and J genes are TRBV13 and TRBJ2-1, with 9 bases matching TRBD2. This CDR3 is built from 15 residues. CDR1 is PRHDT, CDR2 FYEKMQ, per germline (reference sequence). J lost 3 bases, V lost 3 bases, and 3 bases had no gene match. CDR3 sequence: CASSLRTSDYNEQFF. Here the CDR3 DNA reads TGTGCCAGCAGCTTGAGGACTAGCGACTACAATGAGCAGTTCTTC. The full variable domain, its missing parts supplied by reference TRBV13 and TRBJ2-1, is AAGVIQSPRHLIKEKRETATLKCYPIPRHDTVYWYQQGPGQDPQFLISFYEKMQSDKGSIPDRFSAQQFSDYHSELNMSSLELGDSALYFCASSLRTSDYNEQFFGPGTRLTVL.

This clonotype was recorded at least ten times. The chain couples TRBV11-1 to TRBJ2-5; TRBD1 agrees at 7 bases. The CDR3 has 13 residues. Germline CDR1 reads SGHAT; CDR2 reads FQDESV (reference sequence). The trim removed 5 bases at V and 3 bases at J, leaving 3 bases unmatched. This CDR3 reads CASSHGTEETQYF. The CDR3 nucleotides are TGTGCCAGCAGCCATGGGACAGAAGAGACCCAGTACTTC.

The chain carries TRBV7-2 and TRBJ2-3; D is uncertain. The V and J ends lost 5 bases and 5 bases respectively, with 8 bases between them. This CDR3 is built from 12 residues. The germline V gene encodes CDR1 SGHTA and CDR2 FQGNSA. The DNA of the CDR3 is TGTGCCAGCAGCCTCCGCTTAGATACGCAGTATTTT. Amino acid sequence: CASSLRLDTQYF.

The chain joins TRBV6-5 to TRBJ1-4; 8 nucleotides line up with TRBD1. Trimming took 2 bases from V and 6 from J; bases not matched to a gene: 2. The CDR3 is made up of 14 amino acids. Germline V gene sequence: CDR1 MNHEY, CDR2 SVGAGI. The DNA for the CDR3 is TGTGCCAGCAGTTACAGGACAGGGTATGAAAAACTGTTTTTT. The encoded protein is CASSYRTGYEKLFF.

The V and J genes are TRBV12-3 or TRBV12-4 and TRBJ2-2, with 15 bases that match TRBD2. V gave up 6 bases and J gave up 9 bases; unmatched junction bases: 8. The CDR3 has 16 residues. CDR3 protein: CASSPWTSGGARELFF. The CDR3 DNA reads TGTGCCAGCAGCCCCTGGACTAGCGGGGGGGCCCGGGAGCTGTTTTTT.

This clonotype was counted only a few times. V usage is TRBV19 and J usage is TRBJ2-1; a weak D match, TRBD2 (6 bases). The CDR3 has 16 amino acids. V dropped 4 bases and J dropped 2 bases, with 15 bases sitting between them. Germline assignment: CDR1 LNHDA and CDR2 SQIVND (reference sequence). The CDR3 here is CASSTHLAGTYNEQFF. The CDR3 DNA reads as TGTGCCAGTAGTACCCATCTGGCGGGGACCTACAATGAGCAGTTCTTC.